This T cell receptor beta chain was profiled in a study of blood T cells in healthy people across ages. The study's findings and limits: It was found that TCR beta diversity correlated strongly with the percentage of naive T cells. No one knew whether donors had CMV, which possibly confounded expanded clonotype changes.

With a J-beta primer mix and a sample-barcoded 5' primer, a second PCR ran about 7 to 11 cycles. TCRdb processed the 5' RACE reads anew with MiXCR; each CDR3 protein has one entry. The table lists some 1 million distinct CDR3 sequences, 40% to 45% of them singletons. A word on this clonotype: The target antigen is unknown.

For every donor, a draw yielded 9.5 to 10 milliliters of peripheral blood. Per individual sample, total RNA of at least 6 micrograms was extracted. Material: blood. This clonotype was obtained from a woman in her fifties or sixties in good health.

CDR3 bases: TGCAGCGTTGCCCGGGACAGGGGGACCGAGCAGTACTTC. This encodes CSVARDRGTEQYF. V is TRBV29-1 and J is TRBJ2-4, with 11 bases identical to TRBD1. The tail of the sequence fits TRBJ2-7 better, so the J call may be wrong. The CDR3 is 13 amino acids. Germline lookup yields CDR1 SQVTM and CDR2 ANQGSEA.